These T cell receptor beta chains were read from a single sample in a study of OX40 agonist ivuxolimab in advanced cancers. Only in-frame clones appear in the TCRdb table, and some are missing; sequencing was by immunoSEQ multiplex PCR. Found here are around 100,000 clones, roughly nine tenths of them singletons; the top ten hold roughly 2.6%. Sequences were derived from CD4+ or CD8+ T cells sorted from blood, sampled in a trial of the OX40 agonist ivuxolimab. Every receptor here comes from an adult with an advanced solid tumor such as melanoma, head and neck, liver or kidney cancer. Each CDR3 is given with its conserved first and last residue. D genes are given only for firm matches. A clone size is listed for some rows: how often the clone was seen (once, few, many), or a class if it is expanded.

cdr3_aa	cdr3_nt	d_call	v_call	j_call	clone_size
CASSYQPGQDEKLFF	TGTGCCAGCAGTTACCAACCGGGACAGGATGAAAAACTGTTTTTT	TRBD1	TRBV6-5	TRBJ1-4	NA
CASSPGLSGNTIYF	TGTGCCAGCAGCCCCGGTCTCTCTGGAAACACCATATATTTT	NA	TRBV7-2	TRBJ1-3	NA
CASQEEGTGGFDTQYF	TGTGCCAGTCAAGAGGAAGGGACAGGGGGCTTCGATACGCAGTATTTT	TRBD1	TRBV19	TRBJ2-3	NA
CASSLSPSSYNEQFF	TGTGCCAGCAGTTTAAGCCCCTCCTCCTACAATGAGCAGTTCTTC	NA	TRBV6-6	TRBJ2-1	NA
CASSLAQTDGYTF	TGTGCCAGCAGCTTGGCGCAGACTGATGGCTACACCTTC	NA	TRBV5-6	TRBJ1-2	NA
CASSLGPQGNNQPQHF	TGTGCCAGCAGCTTGGGTCCTCAGGGGAACAATCAGCCCCAGCATTTT	NA	TRBV7-8	TRBJ1-5	few
CASSFILSGANVLTF	TGTGCCAGCAGCTTTATCCTCTCTGGGGCCAACGTCCTGACTTTC	NA	TRBV5-4	TRBJ2-6	NA
CASTYRVLSSYEQYF	TGTGCCAGCACCTACAGGGTCCTAAGCTCCTACGAGCAGTACTTC	NA	TRBV2	TRBJ2-7	NA
CASSDIGEIKYF	TGTGCCAGCAGTGACATAGGGGAAATCAAGTACTTC	NA	TRBV2	TRBJ2-7	NA
CASSLGLGFNQPQHF	TGTGCCAGCAGTTTAGGTTTGGGGTTCAATCAGCCCCAGCATTTT	NA	TRBV28	TRBJ1-5	NA
CAKGGHNEQFF	TGCGCCAAAGGGGGACACAATGAGCAGTTCTTC	NA	TRBV23-1	TRBJ2-1	NA
CASRPQGGNIQYF	TGTGCCAGTAGACCCCAGGGGGGAAACATTCAGTACTTC	NA	TRBV19	TRBJ2-4	NA
CASSIAGGTDTQYF	TGTGCCAGCAGCATAGCGGGCGGCACAGATACGCAGTATTTT	TRBD2	TRBV5-4	TRBJ2-3	NA
CASSSGQGYYGYTF	TGTGCCAGCAGTTCCGGACAGGGGTACTATGGCTACACCTTC	TRBD1	TRBV28	TRBJ1-2	NA
CASSLSPGFYNEQFF	TGTGCCAGCAGCTTGAGTCCGGGCTTTTACAATGAGCAGTTCTTC	NA	TRBV7-2	TRBJ2-1	NA
CAISESGVGSEKLFF	TGTGCCATCAGTGAGTCGGGGGTGGGGAGTGAAAAACTGTTTTTT	NA	TRBV10-3	TRBJ1-4	once
CASSLQRDRTNQPQHF	TGTGCCAGCAGTTTACAGCGGGACAGAACTAATCAGCCCCAGCATTTT	TRBD1	TRBV27	TRBJ1-5	NA
CASSEARGPTNEKLFF	TGTGCCAGCAGTGAAGCGCGGGGGCCAACTAATGAAAAACTGTTTTTT	NA	TRBV6-1	TRBJ1-4	few
CASTETPARAFF	TGTGCCAGTACGGAGACACCCGCTCGGGCTTTCTTT	NA	TRBV19	TRBJ1-1	NA
CATSRGKGLSYEQYF	TGTGCCACCAGCAGAGGAAAAGGTCTCTCCTACGAGCAGTACTTC	NA	TRBV15	TRBJ2-7	NA
CASSRGQGIGYTF	TGCGCCAGCAGCCGGGGACAGGGTATTGGCTACACCTTC	TRBD1	TRBV5-1	TRBJ1-2	NA
CASSLGQGAYGYTF	TGTGCCAGCAGCCTAGGACAGGGTGCCTACGGCTACACCTTC	TRBD1	TRBV5-4	TRBJ1-2	NA
CASSKAPRGPEQFF	TGTGCCAGTAGTAAGGCCCCCAGGGGTCCCGAGCAGTTCTTC	NA	TRBV19	TRBJ2-1	NA
CASDLGGYYEQYF	TGTGCCAGCGATTTGGGCGGTTACTACGAGCAGTACTTC	NA	TRBV2	TRBJ2-7	NA
CASSLGTPEAFF	TGTGCCAGCAGCCTTGGGACGCCTGAAGCTTTCTTT	NA	TRBV7-2	TRBJ1-1	NA
CASSPLTGRKDEKLFF	TGTGCCAGCTCACCATTAACAGGGCGTAAGGATGAAAAACTGTTTTTT	NA	TRBV18	TRBJ1-4	NA
CASSRRLAGSYETQYF	TGTGCCAGCAGCCGCAGACTAGCGGGAAGTTACGAGACCCAGTACTTC	TRBD2	TRBV7-2	TRBJ2-5	once
CASSPQTGPGDEQYF	TGTGCCAGCAGTCCTCAGACAGGCCCAGGGGACGAGCAGTACTTC	NA	TRBV2	TRBJ2-7	NA
CASSGQTSGGQETQYF	TGCGCCAGCAGCGGCCAGACTAGCGGGGGCCAAGAGACCCAGTACTTC	TRBD2	TRBV5-1	TRBJ2-5	NA
CASSPNSANTGELFF	TGTGCCAGCTCACCAAACAGCGCGAACACCGGGGAGCTGTTTTTT	NA	TRBV18	TRBJ2-2	NA
CASSVGGSLNEQFF	TGTGCCAGCAGCGTAGGCGGCAGTTTGAATGAGCAGTTCTTC	NA	TRBV9	TRBJ2-1	NA
CASSLGFRDTQYF	TGTGCCAGCAGCTTAGGTTTCCGAGATACGCAGTATTTT	NA	TRBV11-2	TRBJ2-3	NA
CASSSGYRGTYEQYF	TGTGCCAGCAGCTCCGGGTACAGGGGGACCTACGAGCAGTACTTC	TRBD1	TRBV11-2	TRBJ2-7	NA
CASSLGRSSYEQYF	TGTGCCAGCAGCCTTGGACGTAGCTCCTACGAGCAGTACTTC	NA	TRBV7-2	TRBJ2-7	few
CASRDGRMNTEAFF	TGTGCCAGCAGGGATGGACGGATGAACACTGAAGCTTTCTTT	NA	TRBV2	TRBJ1-1	NA
CASRQGGDTQYF	TGTGCCAGCCGACAGGGTGGGGATACGCAGTATTTT	TRBD1	TRBV27	TRBJ2-3	NA
CASSPGAMGTEAFF	TGTGCCAGCTCACCGGGGGCCATGGGCACTGAAGCTTTCTTT	NA	TRBV18	TRBJ1-1	NA
CAWKAGGPGEQFF	TGTGCCTGGAAAGCGGGAGGGCCTGGGGAGCAGTTCTTC	TRBD2	TRBV30	TRBJ2-1	once
CASSSNPHYEQYF	TGTGCCAGCAGCTCGAATCCTCATTACGAGCAGTACTTC	NA	TRBV7-2	TRBJ2-7	NA
CASSLGLAGRNEQFF	TGTGCCAGCAGCTTAGGACTAGCGGGACGGAATGAGCAGTTCTTC	TRBD2	TRBV7-2	TRBJ2-1	NA
CASSLISSGRDTQYF	TGTGCCAGCAGCTTAATTAGTAGCGGGAGAGATACGCAGTATTTT	TRBD2	TRBV7-2	TRBJ2-3	NA
CAWSPAKNIQYF	TGTGCCTGGAGTCCAGCCAAAAACATTCAGTACTTC	NA	TRBV30	TRBJ2-4	many
CASSPTDAAGRAFF	TGTGCCAGCTCACCAACGGACGCCGCCGGTCGAGCTTTCTTT	NA	TRBV18	TRBJ1-1	once
CASSLGGTPAETQYF	TGCGCCAGCAGCTTGGGCGGGACCCCCGCGGAGACCCAGTACTTC	NA	TRBV5-1	TRBJ2-5	NA
CASSVGPSGSTDTQYF	TGTGCCAGCAGCGTAGGGCCTAGCGGGAGCACAGATACGCAGTATTTT	TRBD2	TRBV9	TRBJ2-3	NA
CASSQEWWSAQENTEAFF	TGTGCCAGCAGCCAAGAGTGGTGGTCCGCGCAGGAGAACACTGAAGCTTTCTTT	NA	TRBV4-2	TRBJ1-1	NA
CASSRQGLNTEAFF	TGCGCCAGCAGCCGACAGGGTCTGAACACTGAAGCTTTCTTT	TRBD1	TRBV5-1	TRBJ1-1	NA